The rows below give T cell receptor beta chains drawn from one sample of a study of OX40 agonist ivuxolimab in advanced cancers. Libraries were prepared by immunoSEQ multiplex PCR; TCRdb keeps only in-frame clonotypes and omits some of them. Of some 60,000 clones listed, roughly nine tenths are singletons. The sample was CD4+ or CD8+ T cells sorted from blood, taken in a trial of the OX40 agonist ivuxolimab. All receptors derive from an adult with an advanced solid tumor such as melanoma, head and neck, liver or kidney cancer. Both conserved end residues are part of each CDR3. The D gene is left open where the match is weak. Clone size is shown for a subset of rows, as once, few, many or a class of expanded clone.

clone size: NA; D gene: TRBD1; J gene: TRBJ1-2; CDR3 length: 12; V gene: TRBV10-3; CDR3 protein: CAISPTGAGYTF; CDR3 DNA: TGTGCCATCAGTCCGACAGGGGCTGGCTACACCTTC
clone size: NA; D gene: TRBD1; J gene: TRBJ1-3; CDR3 length: 14; V gene: TRBV19; CDR3 protein: CASSRGQGRNTIYF; CDR3 DNA: TGTGCCAGTAGTCGGGGACAGGGGAGAAACACCATATATTTT
clone size: NA; D gene: NA; J gene: TRBJ1-4; CDR3 length: 15; V gene: TRBV11-2; CDR3 protein: CASSFGSLTNEKLFF; CDR3 DNA: TGTGCCAGCAGCTTTGGGAGTCTTACTAATGAAAAACTGTTTTTT
clone size: NA; D gene: NA; J gene: TRBJ2-3; CDR3 length: 15; V gene: TRBV5-4; CDR3 protein: CASSSQKISTDTQYF; CDR3 DNA: TGTGCCAGCAGTTCTCAAAAGATAAGCACAGATACGCAGTATTTT
clone size: once; D gene: TRBD2; J gene: TRBJ2-5; CDR3 length: 15; V gene: TRBV9; CDR3 protein: CASSGLLAGIETQYF; CDR3 DNA: TGTGCCAGCAGCGGATTACTAGCGGGAATCGAGACCCAGTACTTC
clone size: NA; D gene: TRBD1; J gene: TRBJ2-5; CDR3 length: 14; V gene: TRBV7-9; CDR3 protein: CASSRDRAQETQYF; CDR3 DNA: TGTGCCAGCAGCCGCGACAGGGCCCAAGAGACCCAGTACTTC
clone size: once; D gene: TRBD2; J gene: TRBJ2-7; CDR3 length: 16; V gene: TRBV10-2; CDR3 protein: CASSSLAGAGSSEQYF; CDR3 DNA: TGCGCCAGCAGTAGCCTAGCGGGAGCTGGATCCTCCGAGCAGTACTTC
clone size: NA; D gene: NA; J gene: TRBJ2-6; CDR3 length: 16; V gene: TRBV27; CDR3 protein: CASSGSWHSGANVLTF; CDR3 DNA: TGTGCCAGCAGTGGTTCGTGGCACTCTGGGGCCAACGTCCTGACTTTC
clone size: NA; D gene: NA; J gene: TRBJ2-7; CDR3 length: 12; V gene: TRBV7-9; CDR3 protein: CASRNLFDEQYF; CDR3 DNA: TGTGCCAGCAGAAATTTGTTCGACGAGCAGTACTTC
clone size: NA; D gene: TRBD1; J gene: TRBJ2-7; CDR3 length: 13; V gene: TRBV6-1; CDR3 protein: CASEETGVREQYF; CDR3 DNA: TGTGCCAGCGAGGAGACAGGGGTGCGCGAGCAGTACTTC
clone size: NA; D gene: NA; J gene: TRBJ2-7; CDR3 length: 14; V gene: TRBV11-2; CDR3 protein: CASRTTAGYYEQYF; CDR3 DNA: TGTGCCAGCAGGACAACAGCGGGCTACTACGAGCAGTACTTC
clone size: NA; D gene: NA; J gene: TRBJ2-3; CDR3 length: 16; V gene: TRBV18; CDR3 protein: CASSPPNSHHTDTQYF; CDR3 DNA: TGTGCCAGCTCACCACCGAACAGCCATCACACAGATACGCAGTATTTT
clone size: NA; D gene: TRBD2; J gene: TRBJ2-3; CDR3 length: 16; V gene: TRBV15; CDR3 protein: CATSRLEREGQDTQYF; CDR3 DNA: TGTGCCACCAGCAGGTTGGAGCGGGAGGGCCAAGATACGCAGTATTTT
clone size: NA; D gene: NA; J gene: TRBJ2-1; CDR3 length: 15; V gene: TRBV28; CDR3 protein: CASSLSTAKYYEQFF; CDR3 DNA: TGTGCCAGCAGTTTAAGCACGGCCAAGTATTATGAGCAGTTCTTC
clone size: NA; D gene: NA; J gene: TRBJ1-1; CDR3 length: 16; V gene: TRBV7-9; CDR3 protein: CASSLGRTAPNTEAFF; CDR3 DNA: TGTGCCAGCAGCTTAGGCAGAACGGCGCCGAACACTGAAGCTTTCTTT
clone size: NA; D gene: TRBD2; J gene: TRBJ2-4; CDR3 length: 16; V gene: TRBV30; CDR3 protein: CAWSDLTSGSRYIQYF; CDR3 DNA: TGTGCCTGGAGTGACCTGACTAGCGGGAGTAGGTACATTCAGTACTTC
clone size: NA; D gene: TRBD2; J gene: TRBJ2-7; CDR3 length: 16; V gene: TRBV15; CDR3 protein: CATSRNLAGGSYEQYF; CDR3 DNA: TGTGCCACCAGCAGAAACCTAGCGGGAGGTTCCTACGAGCAGTACTTC
clone size: NA; D gene: NA; J gene: TRBJ1-1; CDR3 length: 15; V gene: TRBV15; CDR3 protein: CATSRDRTRNTEAFF; CDR3 DNA: TGTGCCACCAGCAGAGACAGAACCCGAAACACTGAAGCTTTCTTT
clone size: NA; D gene: NA; J gene: TRBJ2-3; CDR3 length: 13; V gene: TRBV11-3; CDR3 protein: CASSEQITDTQYF; CDR3 DNA: TGTGCCAGCAGCGAACAGATCACAGATACGCAGTATTTT
clone size: NA; D gene: NA; J gene: TRBJ2-1; CDR3 length: 15; V gene: TRBV19; CDR3 protein: CASSIAGQSGNEQFF; CDR3 DNA: TGTGCCAGTAGTATCGCAGGACAGTCGGGTAATGAGCAGTTCTTC
clone size: NA; D gene: TRBD2; J gene: TRBJ2-3; CDR3 length: 14; V gene: TRBV2; CDR3 protein: CASAGRAGADTQYF; CDR3 DNA: TGTGCCAGTGCTGGGAGGGCCGGGGCAGATACGCAGTATTTT
clone size: NA; D gene: NA; J gene: TRBJ1-2; CDR3 length: 13; V gene: TRBV5-6; CDR3 protein: CASSLRVAPGYTF; CDR3 DNA: TGTGCCAGCAGCTTAAGGGTTGCCCCCGGCTACACCTTC
clone size: NA; D gene: NA; J gene: TRBJ1-4; CDR3 length: 15; V gene: TRBV11-3; CDR3 protein: CASSRGSQGNEKLFF; CDR3 DNA: TGTGCCAGCAGCCGAGGGAGTCAGGGTAATGAAAAACTGTTTTTT
clone size: NA; D gene: NA; J gene: TRBJ1-5; CDR3 length: 13; V gene: TRBV7-2; CDR3 protein: CASSLDSYQPQHF; CDR3 DNA: TGTGCCAGCAGCTTAGATTCATATCAGCCCCAGCATTTT
clone size: NA; D gene: NA; J gene: TRBJ1-2; CDR3 length: 16; V gene: TRBV28; CDR3 protein: CASSLGDSRGIYGYTF; CDR3 DNA: TGTGCCAGCAGTTTAGGAGACAGTCGGGGGATCTATGGCTACACCTTC
clone size: NA; D gene: NA; J gene: TRBJ1-3; CDR3 length: 16; V gene: TRBV25-1; CDR3 protein: CASSELSGASGNTIYF; CDR3 DNA: TGTGCCAGCAGTGAATTATCAGGGGCCTCTGGAAACACCATATATTTT
clone size: few; D gene: NA; J gene: TRBJ1-1; CDR3 length: 14; V gene: TRBV5-1; CDR3 protein: CASSLGSGDTEAFF; CDR3 DNA: TGCGCCAGCAGCTTGGGGTCCGGGGACACTGAAGCTTTCTTT
clone size: NA; D gene: NA; J gene: TRBJ2-1; CDR3 length: 10; V gene: TRBV28; CDR3 protein: CASARNEQFF; CDR3 DNA: TGTGCCAGCGCGAGGAATGAGCAGTTCTTC
clone size: NA; D gene: TRBD2; J gene: TRBJ2-5; CDR3 length: 14; V gene: TRBV28; CDR3 protein: CASSALAGLETQYF; CDR3 DNA: TGTGCCAGCAGCGCTCTAGCGGGACTGGAGACCCAGTACTTC